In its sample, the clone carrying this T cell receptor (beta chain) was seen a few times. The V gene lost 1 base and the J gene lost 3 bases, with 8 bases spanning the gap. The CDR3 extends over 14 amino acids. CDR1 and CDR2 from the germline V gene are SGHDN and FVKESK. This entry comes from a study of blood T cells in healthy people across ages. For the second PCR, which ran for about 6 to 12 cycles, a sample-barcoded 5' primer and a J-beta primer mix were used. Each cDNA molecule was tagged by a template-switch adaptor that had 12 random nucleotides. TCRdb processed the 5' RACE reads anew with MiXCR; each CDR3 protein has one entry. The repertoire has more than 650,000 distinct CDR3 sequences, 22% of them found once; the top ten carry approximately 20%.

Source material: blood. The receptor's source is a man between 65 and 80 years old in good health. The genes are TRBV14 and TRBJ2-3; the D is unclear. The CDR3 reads CASSQVRATDTQYF. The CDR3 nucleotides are TGTGCCAGCAGCCAAGTTAGGGCAACAGATACGCAGTATTTT. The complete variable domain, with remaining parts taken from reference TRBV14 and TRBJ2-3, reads EAGVTQFPSHSVIEKGQTVTLRCDPISGHDNLYWYRRVMGKEIKFLLHFVKESKQDESGMPNNRFLAERTGGTYSTLKVQPAELEDSGVYFCASSQVRATDTQYFGPGTRLTVL.